This TCR beta chain originates from a study of cytomegalovirus exposure and HLA in healthy donors. Study-level results: Across donors, presence/absence analyses took sequencing depth to be roughly uniform.

Despite likely unrecorded immune exposures, the donors were nominally healthy at the time of sampling. Vbeta (60) and Jbeta (13) primers were used in the PCR. Here immunoSEQ multiplex PCR was the method, and the copy in TCRdb shows in-frame clones only, minus some. The table lists around 140,000 clones, 70% to 90% of them singletons. V lost 0 bases and J 3 bases, leaving 10 bases between the germline ends. This CDR3 contains 15 residues. Germline CDR1 reads SGDLS; CDR2 reads YYNGEE. Regarding this clone: Its matching antigen is unknown.

This rearrangement joins TRBV9 to TRBJ1-5, with D tentatively TRBD1 (6 bases). The sample comprised PBMCs. This TCR came from a middle-aged man in good health and CMV-seronegative. CDR3 region: CASSVAGDNNQPQHF. The CDR3 DNA sequence: TGTGCCAGCAGCGTAGCTGGGGACAACAATCAGCCCCAGCATTTT.